This entry lists 2 T cell receptor beta chains sequenced from one sample in a study of molecular identifiers for immune sequencing clone quantification. TCRdb reprocessed the PCR reads via MiXCR and lists one record per CDR3 protein. The sample has 490,000 or so distinct CDR3 sequences, about 25% seen once. Sample: naive CD8+ T cells from blood, with Jurkat cell RNA spiked in. Specified subset: FACS-sorted CD8+CD4-CCR7+CD45RA+ naive T cells. The receptors derive from a human donor in good health. Some libraries in this study had Jurkat cell RNA spiked in.

A note on this clonotype: At one end, the junction sequence differs from germline, possibly due to a read error. The rearrangement uses TRBV7-6 and TRBJ2-2; weak D call: TRBD2 (6 bases). CDR1 and CDR2 (germline): SGHVS, FNYEAQ. This CDR3 has 14 amino acids. The CDR3: CASSFHGDTGGLFF. The DNA for the CDR3 is TGTGCCAGCAGCTTTCATGGAGACACCGGGGGGCTGTTTTTT.

This clonotype appeared a few times. The chain links TRBV6-5 to TRBJ2-7; D gene unclear. In germline, CDR1 is MNHEY, CDR2 SVGAGI. CDR3 length: 13 residues. V was pared by 5 bases and J by 4 bases, with 12 bases between. CDR3 sequence (DNA): TGTGCCAGCAGTCCCTTCGGGTTGTACGAGCAGTACTTC. It translates to CASSPFGLYEQYF.